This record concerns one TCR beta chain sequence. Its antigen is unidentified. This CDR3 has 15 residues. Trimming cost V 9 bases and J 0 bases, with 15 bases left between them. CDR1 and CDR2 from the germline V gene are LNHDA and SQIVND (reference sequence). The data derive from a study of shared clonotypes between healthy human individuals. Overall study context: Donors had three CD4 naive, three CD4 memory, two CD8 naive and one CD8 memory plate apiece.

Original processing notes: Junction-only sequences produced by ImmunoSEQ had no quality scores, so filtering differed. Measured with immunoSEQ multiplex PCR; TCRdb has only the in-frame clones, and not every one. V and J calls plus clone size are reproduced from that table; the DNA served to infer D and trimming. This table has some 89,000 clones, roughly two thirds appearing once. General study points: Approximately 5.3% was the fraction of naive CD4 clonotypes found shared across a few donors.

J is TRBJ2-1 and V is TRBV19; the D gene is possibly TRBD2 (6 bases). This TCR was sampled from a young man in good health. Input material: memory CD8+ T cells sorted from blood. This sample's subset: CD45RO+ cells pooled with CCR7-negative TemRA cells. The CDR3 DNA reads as TGTGCCAGCCGACAAGGAGGGAGCTCCTACAATGAGCAGTTCTTC. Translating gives CASRQGGSSYNEQFF.